This T cell receptor (beta chain) comes out of a study of cytomegalovirus exposure and HLA in healthy donors. Study conclusions and caveats: Reportedly, TCR beta sequences accurately predicted HLA-A and HLA-B alleles in most subjects.

Unmatched junction bases numbered 2, after V lost 2 bases and J lost 1 base. Germline assignment: CDR1 MDHEN and CDR2 SYDVKM. CDR3 length: 15 residues. To note about this clone: The antigen is unknown.

PCR involved 60 Vbeta and 13 Jbeta primers. This table comes from immunoSEQ multiplex PCR, and its TCRdb copy is limited to in-frame clones, with some not included. Of some 91,000 clones listed, over 65% were seen once; the top ten hold about 0.69%. The V gene is TRBV28, the J gene TRBJ2-7; TRBD2 matches at 10 bases. This sequence originates from a woman aged 55-75 years in good health and CMV-seronegative. The sample comprised PBMCs. CDR3 DNA sequence: TGTGCCAGCAGTTTAGCAGCGGGAGGGTCCTACGAGCAGTACTTC. It is translated as CASSLAAGGSYEQYF.